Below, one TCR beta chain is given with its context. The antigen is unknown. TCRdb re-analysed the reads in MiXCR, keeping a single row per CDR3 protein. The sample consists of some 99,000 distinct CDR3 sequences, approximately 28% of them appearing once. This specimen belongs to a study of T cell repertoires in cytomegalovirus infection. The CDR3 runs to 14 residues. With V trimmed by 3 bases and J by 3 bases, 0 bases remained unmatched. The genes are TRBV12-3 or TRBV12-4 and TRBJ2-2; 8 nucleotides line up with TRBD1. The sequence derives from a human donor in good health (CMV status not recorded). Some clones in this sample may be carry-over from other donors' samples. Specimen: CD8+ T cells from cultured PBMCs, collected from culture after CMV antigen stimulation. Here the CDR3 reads CASSLTGDTGELFF. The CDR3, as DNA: TGTGCCAGCAGTTTGACAGGGGACACCGGGGAGCTGTTTTTT.